This T cell receptor (beta chain) was observed in a study of blood T cell repertoires in COVID-19. Background on the study: Collection of acute and convalescent COVID-19 samples took place in the United States, Italy and Spain.

CDR3 length equals 13 residues. V dropped 6 bases and J dropped 10; count of bases not matched to a gene: 6. Per germline, CDR1 SNHLY and CDR2 FYNNEI. Repertoires were generated with immunoSEQ multiplex PCR, while TCRdb's copy carries only in-frame clones and drops some. The sample holds roughly 150,000 clones; about 85% are singletons and the top ten take more than 5%. Living in about two dozen US areas, the participants were between roughly 18 and 90 years of age. Self-reported history from a screening survey and questionnaire set each donor's cohort. The receptor was isolated from a woman aged 40 to 55 who had recovered from COVID-19. J is TRBJ1-6 and V is TRBV2; 7 bases line up with TRBD1. Material for sequencing was PBMCs or T cells enriched from blood (not recorded which). DNA for the CDR3: TGTGCCAGCAGGGAGACAGGGAGCTCACCCCTCCACTTT. Translating gives CASRETGSSPLHF.